The source of this T cell receptor (beta chain) is a study of PD-1 blockade in classical Hodgkin lymphoma. Trimming pared 6 bases from V and 5 bases from J, leaving 11 bases between. This CDR3 has 13 amino acids. CDR1 and CDR2 from the germline V gene are SGHTA and FQGNSA. Time point in this sample: cycle 4 day 1 (C4D1), after 5 to 7 weeks of nivolumab. All patients experienced relapse after autologous stem cell transplantation, and brentuximab vedotin exposure was variable. Clones were read by immunoSEQ multiplex PCR, and TCRdb kept only the in-frame ones, dropping some. In the table there are more than 40,000 clones, around 69% of which are singletons.

Sequences were derived from peripheral blood mononuclear cells (PBMCs), sampled before the fourth cycle of nivolumab. The chain carries TRBV7-2 and TRBJ2-1, with D possibly being TRBD1 (6 bases). This clonotype originated in a human donor with classical Hodgkin lymphoma. The CDR3 bases are TGTGCCAGCAGTACCGACAGGAACAATGAGCAGTTCTTC. It is translated as CASSTDRNNEQFF.